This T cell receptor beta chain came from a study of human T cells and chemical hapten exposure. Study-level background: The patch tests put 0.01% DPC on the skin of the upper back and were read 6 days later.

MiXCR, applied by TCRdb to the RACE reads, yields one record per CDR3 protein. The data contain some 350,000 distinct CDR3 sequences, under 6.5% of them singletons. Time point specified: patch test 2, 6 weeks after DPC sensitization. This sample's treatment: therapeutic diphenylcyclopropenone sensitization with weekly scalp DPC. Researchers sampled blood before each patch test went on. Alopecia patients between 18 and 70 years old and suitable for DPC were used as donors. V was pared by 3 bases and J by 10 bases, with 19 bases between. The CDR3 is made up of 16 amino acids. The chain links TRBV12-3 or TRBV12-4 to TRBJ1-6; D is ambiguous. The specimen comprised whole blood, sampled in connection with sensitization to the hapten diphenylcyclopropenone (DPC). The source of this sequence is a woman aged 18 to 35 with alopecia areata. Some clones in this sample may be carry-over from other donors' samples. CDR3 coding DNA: TGTGCCAGCAGTTTTATTGTAGGGAAGAGAGGCTCACCCCTCCACTTT. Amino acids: CASSFIVGKRGSPLHF.